Below are 27 T cell receptor beta chains sequenced from a single sample in a study of T-cell reconstitution after alpha-beta-depleted transplantation in children. A library of TCRbeta sequences, prepared with unique molecular identifiers, was generated. Each CDR3 protein gets one entry after TCRdb re-called the PCR reads with MiXCR. The sample shows tens of thousands of distinct CDR3 sequences, around 7.9% of them seen only once. The source material was PBMCs from the stem cell graft donor, sampled from the stem cell graft. The receptors were sampled from a human donor who donated a stem cell graft to a child with acute lymphoblastic leukemia.

This clonotype was recorded a few times. This chain joins TRBV5-1 and TRBJ2-3, with 7 bases that match TRBD2. The junction had 1 base not matched to a gene; V was cut back by 4 bases and J by 2 bases. The CDR3 runs to 13 residues. Germline V gene sequence: CDR1 SGHRS, CDR2 YFSETQ. CDR3 nucleotide sequence: TGCGCCAGCAGCAGCGGGGCCACAGATACGCAGTATTTT. Encoded protein: CASSSGATDTQYF.

At least ten counts were recorded for this clonotype. The chain carries TRBV12-3 or TRBV12-4 and TRBJ1-1; 10 bases match TRBD1. J was trimmed by 5 bases and V by 6 bases; bases with no gene match: 9. The CDR3 totals 15 residues. In DNA, the CDR3 is TGTGCCAGCAGACCCAGACAGGGGGCGAGGACTGAAGCTTTCTTT. Residues: CASRPRQGARTEAFF.

As to this clonotype: Compared with germline, one end of the junction differs, possibly owing to a read error. J is TRBJ1-2 and V is TRBV6-2 or TRBV6-3, with D hard to call. The CDR3 loop spans 13 amino acids. Germline V CDR1 and CDR2: MNHEY, SVGEGT. The CDR3 nucleotides read TGTGCCAGCAGTTACACGGATAACGATGGCTACACCTTC. Translation gives CASSYTDNDGYTF.

In its sample, this clonotype was seen many times. This CDR3 is CASSQIGERTGELFF. CDR3 DNA: TGTGCCAGCAGCCAGATAGGGGAGAGAACCGGGGAGCTGTTTTTT. This chain links TRBV3-1 with TRBJ2-2; the D call may be TRBD1 or TRBD2 (5 bases each). Germline V CDR1 and CDR2: LGHDT, YNNKEL (reference sequence). Trimming stripped 3 bases from V and 5 bases from J, with 13 bases between. The CDR3 has 15 residues.

This clonotype was seen at least ten times. The rearrangement uses TRBV5-5 and TRBJ2-3; D remains ambiguous. CDR1 SGHKS and CDR2 YYEKEE come from the germline V gene (reference sequence). V shed 0 bases and J shed 0 bases, with 8 bases lying between them. The CDR3 contains 15 residues. The CDR3 loop is CASSLEPRSTDTQYF. CDR3 nucleotide sequence: TGTGCCAGCAGCTTGGAGCCCAGAAGCACAGATACGCAGTATTTT.

The CDR3 DNA sequence: TGTGCCAGTAGTATACCGGGACAGGGTCTATACGAGCAGTACTTC. Translated, it gives CASSIPGQGLYEQYF. J is TRBJ2-7 and V is TRBV19, with TRBD1 matching over 9 bases. Germline V CDR1 and CDR2: LNHDA, SQIVND (reference sequence). After removal of 2 bases from V and 4 bases from J, the junction contained 6 bases not matched to a gene. This CDR3 is built from 15 residues.

As DNA, the CDR3 is TGTGCCAGCGGCTCAGGCCTAAGTAATCAGCCCCAGCATTTT. Protein: CASGSGLSNQPQHF. J is TRBJ1-5 and V is TRBV7-8, with D unclear. There are 14 residues in the CDR3. Germline CDR1 reads SGHVS; CDR2 reads FQNEAQ. V was trimmed by 8 bases and J by 4 bases, leaving 15 bases between them.

The table lists this clonotype with many counts. In DNA, the CDR3 is TGTGCCAGCAGCTTGGACAGAAGTGACGAGCAGTACTTC. Its protein is CASSLDRSDEQYF. This chain connects TRBV5-6 to TRBJ2-7; no clear D. Germline CDR1 and CDR2: SGHDT and YYEEEE. Trimming removed 0 bases from V and 5 bases from J, with 9 bases in between. CDR3 size: 13 residues.

At least ten counts were recorded for this clonotype. The chain combines TRBV9 with TRBJ2-7; the D gene is possibly TRBD2 (6 bases). CDR3 length: 14 residues. Germline assignment: CDR1 SGDLS and CDR2 YYNGEE. Between the trimmed V and J ends, which lost 0 bases and 5 bases, there was a span of 12 bases. CDR3 nucleotides: TGTGCCAGCAGCGTAGTTTCCGGAGGGGACGAGCAGTACTTC. Residues: CASSVVSGGDEQYF.

At least ten counts were recorded for this clonotype. This sequence joins TRBV6-1 and TRBJ1-2; TRBD1 matches 9 bases. V shed 3 bases, J shed 4 bases, and the junction held 6 bases outside the gene matches. The CDR3 consists of 15 residues. Looked up from germline, CDR1 is MNHNS and CDR2 is SASEGT. In DNA form, the CDR3 reads TGTGCCAGCAGTGAGAGGACAGGGGTCTTCTATGGCTACACCTTC. It codes for CASSERTGVFYGYTF.

This clonotype was observed at least ten times. The J gene is TRBJ2-5, the V gene TRBV5-1; 8 bases align to TRBD1. The J segment lost 2 bases and the V segment lost 3 bases, leaving 9 bases of the junction unmatched. Germline V CDR1 and CDR2: SGHRS, YFSETQ. CDR3 size: 16 residues. The CDR3 reads CASSSGQGIGQETQYF. For the CDR3, the DNA is TGCGCCAGCAGCTCCGGACAGGGTATCGGACAAGAGACCCAGTACTTC.

This clonotype was recorded many times. This chain links TRBV7-2 with TRBJ1-1, with 7 bases identical to TRBD1. The V gene's germline CDR1 is SGHTA and CDR2 FQGNSA. V dropped 3 bases and J dropped 2; count of bases not matched to a gene: 6. The CDR3 is 15 residues long. The CDR3 DNA is TGTGCCAGCAGCTTGACAGGGAGGTCAAACACTGAAGCTTTCTTT. The encoded protein is CASSLTGRSNTEAFF. The full variable domain, with the rest looked up from reference TRBV7-2 and TRBJ1-1, is GAGVSQSPSNKVTEKGKDVELRCDPISGHTALYWYRQSLGQGLEFLIYFQGNSAPDKSGLPSDRFSAERTGGSVSTLTIQRTQQEDSAVYLCASSLTGRSNTEAFFGQGTRLTVV.

There are many counts of this clonotype. CDR3 in amino acids: CASRESGANVLTF. DNA for the CDR3: TGTGCCAGCCGAGAATCTGGGGCCAACGTCCTGACTTTC. This chain joins TRBV5-4 and TRBJ2-6; D unresolved. CDR3 length: 13 amino acids. Germline assignment: CDR1 SGHNT and CDR2 YYREEE (reference sequence). V was trimmed by 7 bases and J by 1 base, leaving 6 bases between them.

This clonotype was seen at least ten times. The gene calls are TRBV4-1 and TRBJ2-7; D gene uncertain. Germline V gene sequence: CDR1 MGHRA, CDR2 YSYEKL. The ends were cut back, 0 bases at V and 3 bases at J, with 9 bases in the middle. CDR3 length equals 14 residues. The CDR3 bases are TGCGCCAGCAGCCAAGATCTGGGTAACTACGAGCAGTACTTC. Translation gives CASSQDLGNYEQYF.

This clonotype showed up just a few times. CDR3 nucleotide sequence: TGCAGCGTTACAGGGACCTACGAGCAGTACTTC. This codes for CSVTGTYEQYF. The chain carries TRBV29-1 and TRBJ2-7, with D possibly being TRBD1 (6 bases). This CDR3 is 11 amino acids long. Germline V CDR1 and CDR2: SQVTM, ANQGSEA. V dropped 5 bases and J dropped 2 bases, with 7 bases sitting between them.

This clonotype appeared a few times. The chain is built from TRBV19 and TRBJ2-3; 8 bases fit TRBD2. The V gene end was trimmed by 5 bases and the J gene end by 6 bases; junction bases not matched to a gene: 10. Germline V lookup: CDR1 LNHDA, CDR2 SQIVND (reference sequence). The CDR3 totals 15 residues. The CDR3: CASSLQRGPTDTQYF. CDR3 DNA sequence: TGTGCCAGTAGTCTCCAGCGGGGGCCCACGGATACGCAGTATTTT.

This clonotype was seen many times. This sequence joins TRBV9 and TRBJ1-2; D is perhaps TRBD1 (5 bases). Between the trimmed V and J ends, which lost 3 bases and 4 bases, there was a span of 10 bases. The CDR3 covers 13 residues. Germline V gene data show CDR1 as SGDLS and CDR2 as YYNGEE. The CDR3 DNA is TGTGCCAGCAGCGCCAGGGAGCTCTATGGCTACACCTTC. This sequence encodes CASSARELYGYTF.

This clonotype was picked up a small number of times. The chain joins TRBV11-2 to TRBJ2-7; 15 nucleotides match TRBD2. Trimming cost V 3 bases and J 2 bases; bases outside gene matches: 8. The CDR3 loop spans 18 amino acids. Germline V gene lookup returns CDR1 SGHAT and CDR2 FQNNGV. The DNA for the CDR3 is TGTGCCAGCAGCTTGCCTGGGACTAGCGGGGGGTCCCCCTACGAGCAGTACTTC. Translated, it gives CASSLPGTSGGSPYEQYF.

In this sample, this clonotype turned up many times. This chain connects TRBV12-3 or TRBV12-4 to TRBJ2-1; D is unclear. Trimming cost V 3 bases and J 4 bases, with 19 bases left between them. This CDR3 region has 17 residues. The CDR3 protein is CASSFEAPDGPYNEQFF. As DNA, the CDR3 is TGTGCCAGCAGTTTTGAGGCCCCGGACGGCCCTTACAATGAGCAGTTCTTC.

V is TRBV2 and J is TRBJ1-5; D might be TRBD1 (5 bases). CDR1 and CDR2 (germline): SNHLY, FYNNEI. Trimming stripped 10 bases from V and 1 base from J, with 14 bases between. CDR3 length: 14 residues. As DNA, the CDR3 is TGTGCCACCCAGCCCGGGGGAAGCAATCAGCCCCAGCATTTT. Translating it yields CATQPGGSNQPQHF.

The chain has TRBV28 and TRBJ1-3; 8 bases align to TRBD1. The V gene's germline CDR1 is MDHEN and CDR2 SYDVKM. J lost 1 base, V lost 7 bases, and 12 bases had no gene match. The CDR3 is 17 residues long. The CDR3 loop reads CASNSGTGRASGNTIYF. CDR3 bases: TGTGCCAGCAACTCCGGGACAGGACGAGCTTCTGGAAACACCATATATTTT.

This clonotype was seen repeatedly, ten times or more. The chain joins TRBV5-1 to TRBJ1-2; D perhaps matches TRBD1 (5 bases). The germline CDR1 and CDR2 sequences are SGHRS and YFSETQ. The CDR3 extends over 14 amino acids. Trimming took 1 base from V and 4 from J, leaving 11 bases between them. The DNA for the CDR3 is TGCGCCAGCAGCTTGTCCCCAGGGATCTATGGCTACACCTTC. Its protein is CASSLSPGIYGYTF.

Ten or more counts support this clonotype. The chain carries TRBV7-2 and TRBJ2-1; a weak D match, TRBD2 (7 bases). CDR3 length: 15 residues. Germline V gives CDR1 SGHTA, CDR2 FQGNSA. Trimming left V 2 bases short and J 4 bases short, with 12 bases between. The chain's CDR3 is CASSLLRGQYNEQFF. In DNA, the CDR3 is TGTGCCAGCAGCTTACTGCGGGGGCAATACAATGAGCAGTTCTTC.

The chain links TRBV7-6 to TRBJ2-2; 9 nucleotides match TRBD2. V dropped 0 bases and J dropped 5; count of bases not matched to a gene: 4. The CDR3 sequence is 16 residues long. In germline, CDR1 is SGHVS, CDR2 FNYEAQ. CDR3 bases: TGTGCCAGCAGCTTAGCGCAAGCGGGGGGAACCGGGGAGCTGTTTTTT. Residues: CASSLAQAGGTGELFF.

This clonotype was picked up many times. This rearrangement joins TRBV29-1 to TRBJ2-7; a weak D match, TRBD1 (6 bases). Trimming pared 4 bases from V and 0 bases from J, leaving 22 bases between. Germline V gene lookup returns CDR1 SQVTM and CDR2 ANQGSEA. The CDR3 is 17 amino acids. This CDR3 reads CSVVGLLRGPLSYEQYF. CDR3 DNA: TGCAGCGTTGTGGGCCTCCTCAGGGGCCCTCTCTCCTACGAGCAGTACTTC.

This clonotype showed up many times. The chain joins TRBV4-2 to TRBJ2-1, with TRBD2 matching over 11 bases. The CDR3 totals 16 residues. Germline V gene lookup returns CDR1 LGHNA and CDR2 YNFKEQ. With V trimmed by 3 bases and J by 4 bases, 5 bases remained unmatched. CDR3 in amino acids: CASSHLSGGAYNEQFF. The DNA for the CDR3 is TGTGCCAGCAGCCACCTTAGCGGGGGGGCGTACAATGAGCAGTTCTTC.

This clonotype was observed a handful of times. CDR3 in amino acids: CASSLVPITDRVANEKLFF. CDR3 in DNA: TGCGCCAGCAGCTTGGTCCCGATCACGGACAGGGTAGCTAATGAAAAACTGTTTTTT. The chain has TRBV5-1 and TRBJ1-4; 8 bases map to TRBD1. Trimming at V came to 0 bases and at J to 3 bases, leaving 13 bases not matched to a gene. Germline values: CDR1 SGHRS, CDR2 YFSETQ. The CDR3 spans 19 residues.